This T cell receptor beta chain was recorded in a study of regulatory T cells in long-lasting Graves disease (dated by TCRdb to the early 2020s). At the level of the whole study: Persistent Graves' disease was defined as persistently positive TSH receptor autoantibodies together with antithyroid drug treatment for over 5 years. This study used TCR sequencing and RNA sequencing of peripheral blood to compare persistent Graves' disease patients against newly diagnosed Graves' disease patients. The study was registered as a clinical trial and conducted in China. TCR sequencing covered approximately 13 persistent and 20 newly diagnosed Graves' disease patients, around 33 samples in total. Antithyroid drugs had been taken for 8.5 to 13 years on average by persistent Graves' disease patients in the clinical cohort.

Study-level results and caveats: Compared with newly diagnosed patients, persistent Graves' disease patients had lower TCR Shannon entropy and fewer highly expanded clones, which suggests clonal expansion. As a limitation, the authors acknowledged that the small sample size may reduce accuracy. Patients with persistent disease shared more public clonotypes (around 2,700) than newly diagnosed patients did (about 1,000). TRBV28, TRBJ1-2 and TRBJ2-5 were preferentially used in persistent disease, while TRBV20-1 and TRBJ2-1 were favored in newly diagnosed disease. Sequencing and analysis were limited to the TCR beta chain. Peripheral blood alone was examined, since thyroid tissue, which constituted the primary lesion, could not be accessed.

This clonotype has more than one count but fewer than ten. Its antigen remains undetermined. Per-nucleotide qualities are absent, and no much larger clonotype sits a single base away. The library was produced with multiplex PCR. The data were produced on an Illumina HiSeq 4000. CDR3 regions were amplified by Arm-PCR with iRepertoire HTBI primers to construct TCR beta libraries. Before sequencing, the PCR products underwent gel purification. On the authors' methods: Across samples, 60 to 75 TRBV and 13 to 15 TRBJ segments were identified and used for gene usage analysis of CDR3 amino acid clonotypes. Filtered high-quality paired reads were merged into contigs using COPE and FqMerger. BLAST was used to align contigs to IMGT TRBV, TRBD and TRBJ reference genes, and CDR3 was defined according to IMGT. Any clonotype with a frequency above 0.1% was counted as a highly expanded clone. Shannon entropy served as the measure of repertoire diversity, while the Gini coefficient captured V-J evenness. A clonotype found in more than one individual was treated as public. TCRdb ran its own pipeline on the public reads, namely fastp trimming at Q25 and MiXCR clone calling, and kept in-frame beta chains. Rows matching on CDR3 protein sequence are summarized as one entry with the most common DNA and genes. The V and J calls come from TCRdb's annotation, not from the publication. This sample has about 470,000 distinct CDR3 sequences in its table, and roughly 20% of those were observed once. The top ten clonotypes cover approximately 7.8% of the sample.

For CDR1 and CDR2, the germline V gene lists SGHNT and YENEEA. The CDR3 starts with the cysteine, ends with the phenylalanine, and has 13 residues. Of the read, only the CDR3 DNA is kept; its 39 bases are in frame from base 1. Unmatched junction bases come to 4, with V trimmed by 5 bases and J by 6 bases. The time point label, read with the paper, signifies: persistent/refractory GD, antithyroid drugs over 5 years with positive TRAb. For both TCR sequencing and RNA sequencing, RNA was extracted from PBMCs in TRIzol. Graves' disease was diagnosed according to American Thyroid Association guidelines. Recruitment of patients was carried out at an endocrinology department in Xi'an, China. Each patient gave roughly 10 milliliters of peripheral blood, collected in an EDTA anticoagulant tube. Ficoll Paque Plus density gradient separation was used to isolate PBMCs, and no further T cell sorting was done. An Agilent 2100 Bioanalyzer and agarose gel were used to assess RNA quality, and a NanoDrop 2000 was used to measure RNA concentration.

The receptor chain draws on TRBV11-3 and TRBJ2-1, with 7 bases aligning to TRBD1. The sequence came from a female donor with Graves disease. The sequences come from peripheral blood mononuclear cells (PBMCs), collected when the disease was refractory, from a patient treated with antithyroid drugs. The CDR3: CASSQGDSNEQFF. The sequenced DNA is TGTGCCAGCAGCCAAGGGGACAGCAATGAGCAGTTCTTC. The full variable domain, with segments outside the CDR3 supplied by the reference TRBV11-3 and TRBJ2-1 proteins, appears as EAGVVQSPRYKIIEKKQPVAFWCNPISGHNTLYWYLQNLGQGPELLIRYENEEAVDDSQLPKDRFSAERLKGVDSTLKIQPAELGDSAVYLCASSQGDSNEQFFGPGTRLTVL.